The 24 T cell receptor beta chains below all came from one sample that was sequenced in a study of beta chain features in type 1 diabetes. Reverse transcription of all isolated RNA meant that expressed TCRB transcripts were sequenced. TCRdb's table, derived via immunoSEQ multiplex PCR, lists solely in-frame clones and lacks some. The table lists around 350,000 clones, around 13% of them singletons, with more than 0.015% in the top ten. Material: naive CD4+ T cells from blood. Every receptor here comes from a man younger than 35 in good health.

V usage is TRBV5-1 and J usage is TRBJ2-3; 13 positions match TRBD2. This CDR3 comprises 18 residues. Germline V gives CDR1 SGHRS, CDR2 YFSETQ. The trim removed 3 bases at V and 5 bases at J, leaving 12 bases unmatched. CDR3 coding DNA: TGCGCCAGCAGCTCCCTGCCCACTAGCGGGGGGGCCTTAGATACGCAGTATTTT. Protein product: CASSSLPTSGGALDTQYF.

CDR3 nucleotides: TGTGCCAGCAGTGTTGTAAAACTAGGCACCGGGGAGCTGTTTTTT. Protein product: CASSVVKLGTGELFF. The chain joins TRBV2 to TRBJ2-2; D may be TRBD2 (5 bases). The CDR3 is 15 amino acids. Looked up from germline, CDR1 is SNHLY and CDR2 is FYNNEI. The germline V and J ends were trimmed by 4 bases and 4 bases, with 13 bases remaining between them.

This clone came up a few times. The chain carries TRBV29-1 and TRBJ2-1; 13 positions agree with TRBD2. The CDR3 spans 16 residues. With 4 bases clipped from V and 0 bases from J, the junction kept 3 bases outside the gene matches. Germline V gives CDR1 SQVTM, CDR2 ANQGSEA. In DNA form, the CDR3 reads TGCAGCGTTGGGAGGACTAGCGGGAGCTCCTACAATGAGCAGTTCTTC. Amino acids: CSVGRTSGSSYNEQFF.

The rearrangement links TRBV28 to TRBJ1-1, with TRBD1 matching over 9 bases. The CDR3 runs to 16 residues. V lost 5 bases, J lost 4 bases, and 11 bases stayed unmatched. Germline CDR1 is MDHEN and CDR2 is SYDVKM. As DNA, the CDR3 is TGTGCCAGCAGTCGGGGGACAGGGATGGGTACCACTGAAGCTTTCTTT. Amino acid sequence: CASSRGTGMGTTEAFF.

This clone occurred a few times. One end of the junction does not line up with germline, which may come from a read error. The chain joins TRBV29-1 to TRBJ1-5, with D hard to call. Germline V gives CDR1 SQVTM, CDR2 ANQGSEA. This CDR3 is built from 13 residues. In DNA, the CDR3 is TGCAGCGTTGAAGAAGCGGGAGATCAACCCCAGCATTTT. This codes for CSVEEAGDQPQHF.

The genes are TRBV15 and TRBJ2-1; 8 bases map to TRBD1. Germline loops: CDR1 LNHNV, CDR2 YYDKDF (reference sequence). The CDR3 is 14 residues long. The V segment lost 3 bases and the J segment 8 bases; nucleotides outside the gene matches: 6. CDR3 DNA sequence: TGTGCCACCAGCAGGAACGCAGGGGGCGATGAGCAGTTCTTC. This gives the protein CATSRNAGGDEQFF. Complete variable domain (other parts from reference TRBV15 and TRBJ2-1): DAMVIQNPRYQVTQFGKPVTLSCSQTLNHNVMYWYQQKSSQAPKLLFHYYDKDFNNEADTPDNFQSRRPNTSFCFLDIRSPGLGDTAMYLCATSRNAGGDEQFFGPGTRLTVL.

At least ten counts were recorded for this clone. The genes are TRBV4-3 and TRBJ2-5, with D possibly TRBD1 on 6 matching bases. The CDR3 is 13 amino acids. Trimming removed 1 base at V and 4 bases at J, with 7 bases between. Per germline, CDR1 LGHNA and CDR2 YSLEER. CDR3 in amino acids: CASSQGGGETQYF. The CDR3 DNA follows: TGCGCCAGCAGCCAAGGAGGGGGAGAGACCCAGTACTTC.

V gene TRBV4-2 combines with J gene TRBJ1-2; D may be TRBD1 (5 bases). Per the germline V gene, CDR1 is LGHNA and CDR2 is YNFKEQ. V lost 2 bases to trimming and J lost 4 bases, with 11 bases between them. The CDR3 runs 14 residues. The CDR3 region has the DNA TGTGCCAGCAGCCAAAAGGGGTTTGGCTATGGCTACACCTTC. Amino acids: CASSQKGFGYGYTF.

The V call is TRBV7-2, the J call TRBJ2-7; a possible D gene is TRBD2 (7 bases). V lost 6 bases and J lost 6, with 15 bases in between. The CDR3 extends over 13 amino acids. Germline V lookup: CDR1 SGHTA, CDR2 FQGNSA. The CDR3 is CASRGMRGGEQYF. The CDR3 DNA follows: TGTGCCAGCAGGGGGATGAGGGGGGGCGAGCAGTACTTC.

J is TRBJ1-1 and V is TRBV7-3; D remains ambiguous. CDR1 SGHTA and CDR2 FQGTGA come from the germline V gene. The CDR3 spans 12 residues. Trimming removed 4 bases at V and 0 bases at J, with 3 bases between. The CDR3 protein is CASSSMNTEAFF. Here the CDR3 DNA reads TGTGCCAGCAGCTCCATGAACACTGAAGCTTTCTTT.

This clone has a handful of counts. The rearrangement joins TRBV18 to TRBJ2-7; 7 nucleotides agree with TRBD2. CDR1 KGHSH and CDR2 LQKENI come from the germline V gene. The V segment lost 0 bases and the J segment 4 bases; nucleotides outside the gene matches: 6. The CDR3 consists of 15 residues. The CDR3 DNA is TGTGCCAGCTCACCACCAACGGGGGGAAGGTACGAGCAGTACTTC. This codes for CASSPPTGGRYEQYF.

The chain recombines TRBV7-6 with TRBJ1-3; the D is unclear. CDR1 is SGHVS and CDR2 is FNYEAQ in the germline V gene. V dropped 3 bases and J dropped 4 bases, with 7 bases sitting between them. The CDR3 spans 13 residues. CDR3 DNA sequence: TGTGCCAGCAGCTTCGGTCCCGGAAACACCATATATTTT. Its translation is CASSFGPGNTIYF.

CDR3: CASSPPGTGGSGAFF. The CDR3 DNA reads as TGTGCCAGCAGCCCCCCCGGGACAGGGGGATCGGGAGCTTTCTTT. This rearrangement joins TRBV9 to TRBJ1-1; 11 nucleotides align to TRBD1. The trim removed 4 bases at V and 10 bases at J, leaving 12 bases unmatched. The germline V gene encodes CDR1 SGDLS and CDR2 YYNGEE. CDR3 size: 15 residues.

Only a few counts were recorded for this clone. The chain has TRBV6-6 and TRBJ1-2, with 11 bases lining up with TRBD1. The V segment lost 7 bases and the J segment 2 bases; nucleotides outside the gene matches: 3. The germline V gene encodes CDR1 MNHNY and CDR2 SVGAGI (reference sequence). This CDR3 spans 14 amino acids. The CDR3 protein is CASTGQGANYGYTF. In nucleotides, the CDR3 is TGTGCCAGCACTGGACAGGGGGCAAACTATGGCTACACCTTC.

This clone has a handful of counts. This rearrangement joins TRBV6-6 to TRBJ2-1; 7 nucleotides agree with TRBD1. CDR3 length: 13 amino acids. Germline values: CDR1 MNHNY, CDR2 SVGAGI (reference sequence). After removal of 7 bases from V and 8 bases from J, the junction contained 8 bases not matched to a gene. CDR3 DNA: TGTGCCAGCAAGGGGGCCCCGTGGGATGAGCAGTTCTTC. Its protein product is CASKGAPWDEQFF.

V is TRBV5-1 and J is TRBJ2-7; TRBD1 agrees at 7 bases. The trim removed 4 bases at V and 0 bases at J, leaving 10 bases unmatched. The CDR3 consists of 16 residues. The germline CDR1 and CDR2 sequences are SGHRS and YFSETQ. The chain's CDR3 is CASSVGSAGGSYEQYF. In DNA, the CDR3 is TGCGCCAGCAGCGTCGGATCGGCAGGGGGCTCCTACGAGCAGTACTTC.

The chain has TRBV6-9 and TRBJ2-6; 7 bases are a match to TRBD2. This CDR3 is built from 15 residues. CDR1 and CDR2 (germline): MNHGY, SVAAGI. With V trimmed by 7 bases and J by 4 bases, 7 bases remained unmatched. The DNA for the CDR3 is TGTGCCAGCATTACAGGACTAGTGGGGGCCAACGTCCTGACTTTC. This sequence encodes CASITGLVGANVLTF.

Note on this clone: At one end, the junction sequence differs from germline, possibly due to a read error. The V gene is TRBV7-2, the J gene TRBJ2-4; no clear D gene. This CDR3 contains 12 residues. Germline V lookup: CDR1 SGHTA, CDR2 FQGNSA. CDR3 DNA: TGTGCCAGCAGCATAGCCCGGGACATTCAGTACTTC. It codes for CASSIARDIQYF.

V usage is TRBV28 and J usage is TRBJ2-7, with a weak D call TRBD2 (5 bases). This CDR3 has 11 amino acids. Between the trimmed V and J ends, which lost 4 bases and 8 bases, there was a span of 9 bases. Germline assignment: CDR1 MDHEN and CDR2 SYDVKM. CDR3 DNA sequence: TGTGCCAGCAGTTACCCGGGAAAGCAGTACTTC. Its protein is CASSYPGKQYF.

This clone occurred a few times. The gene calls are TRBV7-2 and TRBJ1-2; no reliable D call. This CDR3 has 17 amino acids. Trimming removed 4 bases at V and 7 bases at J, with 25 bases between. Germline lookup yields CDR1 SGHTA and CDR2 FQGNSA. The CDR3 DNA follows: TGTGCCAGCAGCTCCCCGGCTTGGCGGGAGGTTTTCGGTGGCTACACCTTC. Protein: CASSSPAWREVFGGYTF.

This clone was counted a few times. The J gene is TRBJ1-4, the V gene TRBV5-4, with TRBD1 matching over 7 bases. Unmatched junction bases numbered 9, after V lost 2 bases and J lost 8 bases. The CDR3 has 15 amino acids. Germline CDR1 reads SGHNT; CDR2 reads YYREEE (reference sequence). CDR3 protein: CASSLRTGAGEKLFF. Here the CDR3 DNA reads TGTGCCAGCAGCTTACGCACAGGGGCGGGGGAAAAACTGTTTTTT.

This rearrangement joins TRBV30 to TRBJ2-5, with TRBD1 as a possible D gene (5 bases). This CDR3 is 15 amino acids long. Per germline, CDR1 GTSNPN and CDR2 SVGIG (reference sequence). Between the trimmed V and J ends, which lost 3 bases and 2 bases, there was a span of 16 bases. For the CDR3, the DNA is TGTGCCTGGAGCAATAATCCAGGGATTCAAGAGACCCAGTACTTC. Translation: CAWSNNPGIQETQYF.

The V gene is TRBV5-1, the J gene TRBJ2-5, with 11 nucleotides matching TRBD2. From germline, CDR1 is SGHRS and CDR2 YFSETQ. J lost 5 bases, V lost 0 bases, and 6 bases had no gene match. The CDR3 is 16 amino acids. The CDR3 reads CASSLVASGGQETQYF. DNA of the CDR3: TGCGCCAGCAGCTTGGTGGCTAGCGGGGGGCAGGAGACCCAGTACTTC. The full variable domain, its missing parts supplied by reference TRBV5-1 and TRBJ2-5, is KAGVTQTPRYLIKTRGQQVTLSCSPISGHRSVSWYQQTPGQGLQFLFEYFSETQRNKGNFPGRFSGRQFSNSRSEMNVSTLELGDSALYLCASSLVASGGQETQYFGPGTRLLVL.

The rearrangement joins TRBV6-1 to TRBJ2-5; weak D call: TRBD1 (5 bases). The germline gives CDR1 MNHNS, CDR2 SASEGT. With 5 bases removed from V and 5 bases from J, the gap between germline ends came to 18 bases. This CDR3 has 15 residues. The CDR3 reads CASSRSLSPGETQYF. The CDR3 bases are TGTGCCAGCAGTCGCAGTCTCTCTCCAGGGGAGACCCAGTACTTC.